This T cell receptor beta chain was observed in a study of human T cells and chemical hapten exposure (dated by TCRdb to about 2021). At the level of the whole study: For sensitization, 2% DPC in acetone was applied to a roughly 2 cm by roughly 2 cm area of upper inner arm skin. For TCR sequencing, blood came from 25 to 35 alopecia patients at anywhere from one to four time points (pre-sensitization, 2, 6 and 24 weeks). Patch tests used Finn chambers with 0.01% DPC on the upper back, scored after 6 days by International Contact Dermatitis Research Group standards. Patients additionally received weekly therapeutic DPC doses to the scalp throughout the approximately 25-week study period. The mostly female patient cohort included alopecia areata with under or over 50% scalp involvement, alopecia totalis and alopecia universalis. Patient blood was sampled pre-sensitization (week 0) and at 2, 6 and about 24 weeks after DPC sensitization. In alopecia patients, the study followed how the peripheral blood TCR repertoire changed in vivo over primary and secondary sensitization to diphenylcyclopropenone (DPC), a hapten. Libraries were combined into a pool for sequencing, and differences in TCR yield between samples came mainly from small differences in library volumes within the pool.

According to the study, the label for this sample's time point signals: patch test 2, 6 weeks after DPC sensitization. In light of the paper, this sample's treatment or condition label describes: therapeutic diphenylcyclopropenone sensitization with weekly scalp DPC. At every patch-test visit, the blood draw took place before the patch test was put on. To be eligible, patients had to be aged 18 to 70, diagnosed with alopecia and judged suitable for DPC therapy, while pregnant patients were excluded. Unfractionated whole blood was collected in Tempus Blood RNA tubes, and total RNA was extracted from that blood. This clonotype was seen many times. No antigen is known for it. The junction does not match germline at one end; this may be a read error. The paper's findings and limits, for the study overall: DPC sensitization did not change how many TCRs were above 1 in 1000 frequency, and no evidence was found of alterations in global repertoire structure. Repeated subsampling changed both the strength of the expansion versus patch-test correlation and the threshold at which that correlation became significant. Because every patient had alopecia, a presumed autoimmune disease, the patients' immune response might differ from that of healthy individuals. Patch test score correlated positively with the number of PT1 expanded TCRs, reaching significance at thresholds 8, 16 and 32 but not at 4. Compared with pre-sensitization or healthy control sets, expanded TCRs formed significantly more large CDR3 similarity clusters, which is consistent with antigen-driven responses.

CDR1 DFQATT and CDR2 SNEGSKA were looked up in the germline V gene (reference sequence). The CDR3 contains 14 residues, cysteine and phenylalanine counted. Only the CDR3 DNA stays, 42 bases, in frame from base 1. The library was produced with RACE. The listed sequencing device is NextSeq 500. Library preparation attached unique molecular identifiers to individual cDNA molecules for quantitative, reproducible TCR counting. Each blood RNA sample was used to sequence both TCR alpha and TCR beta chains. The published analysis was carried out like this. Samples had a median of roughly 87,000 TCRs, with a range from about 23,224 to 700,000. The Decombinator software suite was used to annotate the V, J and CDR3 of the TCR reads. Every sample was subsampled to the same number of TCRs (28,000) for the PS versus PT1 abundance plots. TCRs were defined as expanded if absent before sensitization and observed at least eight times at the 2-week time point. The public reads were run again by TCRdb, first through fastp at Q25 and then through MiXCR, and only productive beta chains were kept. Each entry merges the rows of one CDR3 protein and shows their most common DNA and genes. These V and J calls originate from TCRdb's pipeline instead of the authors' own analysis. The sample records about 40,000 distinct CDR3 sequences, roughly 3.3% of which are singletons. The ten most abundant clones make up about 6.7% of the sample.

The receptor's source is a man between 35 and 55 years old with alopecia areata. Some clones in this sample may be carry-over from other donors' samples. The V and J segments used are TRBV20-1 and TRBJ1-5, with a tentative D gene TRBD1 over 6 matching bases. Sequencing was performed on whole blood, taken in connection with sensitization to the hapten diphenylcyclopropenone (DPC). The nucleotides are TGCTGTGCTAGGAGGGGGTTGGTAGGGCAGCCCCAGCATTTT. This translates into CCARRGLVGQPQHF.